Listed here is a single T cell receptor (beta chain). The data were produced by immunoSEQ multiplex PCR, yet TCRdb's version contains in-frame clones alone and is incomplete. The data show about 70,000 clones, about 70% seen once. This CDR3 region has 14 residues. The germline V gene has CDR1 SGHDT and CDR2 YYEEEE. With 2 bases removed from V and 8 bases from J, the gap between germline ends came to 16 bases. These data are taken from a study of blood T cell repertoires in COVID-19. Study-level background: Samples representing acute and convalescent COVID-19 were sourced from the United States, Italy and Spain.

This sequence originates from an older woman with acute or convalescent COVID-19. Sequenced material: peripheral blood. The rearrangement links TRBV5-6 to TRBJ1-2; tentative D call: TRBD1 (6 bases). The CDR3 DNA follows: TGTGCCAGCAGCTTCCTGGACAGCCGTGAAGGCTACACCTTC. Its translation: CASSFLDSREGYTF.